One and the same sample provided the 24 T cell receptor beta chains below, sequenced in a study of blood T cells in healthy people across ages. It was with a sample-barcoded 5' primer and a J-beta primer mix that a second PCR of roughly 7 to 12 cycles was run. TCRdb recomputed calls from the 5' RACE reads with MiXCR, one row per CDR3 protein. This table holds approximately 800,000 distinct CDR3 sequences, roughly 40% found once. Sequenced input: blood. The receptors shown here come from a man younger than 35 in good health.

This clonotype was observed many times. The V and J genes are TRBV4-3 and TRBJ2-5, with 14 bases aligning to TRBD2. CDR3 length: 16 residues. V trimming: 3 bases; J trimming: 0 bases; junction bases outside the gene matches: 0. The germline CDR1 and CDR2 sequences are LGHNA and YSLEER. The CDR3: CASSQGLAGDQETQYF. The CDR3 coding sequence is TGCGCCAGCAGCCAGGGACTAGCGGGGGACCAAGAGACCCAGTACTTC.

This clonotype was counted at least ten times. The V call is TRBV20-1, the J call TRBJ2-7; 9 positions agree with TRBD1. The CDR3 sequence is 16 residues long. The ends lost 6 bases at V and 0 bases at J; junction bases unmatched: 12. Germline V CDR1 and CDR2: DFQATT, SNEGSKA (reference sequence). This CDR3 is CSAKHRGPPFSYEQYF. CDR3 bases: TGCAGTGCCAAACACAGGGGGCCACCTTTCTCCTACGAGCAGTACTTC.

The CDR3 region has the DNA TGCAGTGCTAGTGGACTAGCGGGCCAGCAAGAGACCCAGTACTTC. It yields the protein CSASGLAGQQETQYF. The chain recombines TRBV20-1 with TRBJ2-5, with 11 bases aligning to TRBD2. The V gene's germline CDR1 is DFQATT and CDR2 SNEGSKA (reference sequence). This CDR3 is built from 15 residues. V lost 3 bases to trimming and J lost 2 bases; unmatched junction nucleotides: 5.

The CDR3 DNA reads TGTGCCAGCAGTTTATATGAACAGGGACTTAGCAATCAGCCCCAGCATTTT. It is translated as CASSLYEQGLSNQPQHF. V gene TRBV28 combines with J gene TRBJ1-5, with a tentative D call TRBD1 (6 bases). CDR1 is MDHEN, CDR2 SYDVKM, per germline. This CDR3 has 17 amino acids. V lost 1 base to trimming and J lost 0 bases, with 13 bases between them. Looking up the rest from reference TRBV28 and TRBJ1-5 gives the full variable domain: DVKVTQSSRYLVKRTGEKVFLECVQDMDHENMFWYRQDPGLGLRLIYFSYDVKMKEKGDIPEGYSVSREKKERFSLILESASTNQTSMYLCASSLYEQGLSNQPQHFGDGTRLSIL.

This clonotype has only a few counts. The J gene is TRBJ1-5, the V gene TRBV7-9; weak D call: TRBD1 (6 bases). Trimming pared 3 bases from V and 7 bases from J, leaving 13 bases between. The CDR3 is 14 amino acids. Germline V gene data show CDR1 as SEHNR and CDR2 as FQNEAQ (reference sequence). The CDR3 loop is CASSLGGQHQPQHF. Written as DNA, the CDR3 is TGTGCCAGCAGCTTGGGGGGGCAGCACCAGCCCCAGCATTTT.

This clonotype was found a few times. The genes are TRBV9 and TRBJ1-2; TRBD1 is a possible D gene (5 bases). Trimming stripped 4 bases from V and 3 bases from J, with 13 bases between. This CDR3 contains 14 residues. Germline loops: CDR1 SGDLS, CDR2 YYNGEE. The CDR3 DNA follows: TGTGCCAGCAGCCCCATCGGGACGGACTATGGCTACACCTTC. This sequence encodes CASSPIGTDYGYTF.

The table lists this clonotype with a count of one. This chain connects TRBV7-9 to TRBJ2-5, with 9 bases matching TRBD2. Germline V gene sequence: CDR1 SEHNR, CDR2 FQNEAQ (reference sequence). Unmatched junction bases numbered 14, after V lost 1 base and J lost 11 bases. The CDR3 is 16 amino acids. In DNA form, the CDR3 reads TGTGCCAGCAGCTTAGATGGGGGACTAGCTCGCAATGAGCAGTACTTC. This encodes CASSLDGGLARNEQYF.

Many counts were recorded for this clonotype. This rearrangement joins TRBV6-1 to TRBJ2-7; 7 bases fit TRBD1. CDR1 MNHNS and CDR2 SASEGT come from the germline V gene. CDR3 length: 12 amino acids. V dropped 6 bases and J dropped 1; count of bases not matched to a gene: 0. The CDR3 reads CASRDRSYEQYF. Written as DNA, the CDR3 is TGTGCCAGCAGGGACAGGTCCTACGAGCAGTACTTC.

The chain uses TRBV12-3 or TRBV12-4 and TRBJ1-5; no firm D call. Trimming shortened V by 1 base and J by 8 bases, and 12 bases separated the two germline ends. The CDR3 runs 14 residues. The CDR3 spells CASSLGVWGEPQHF. CDR3 bases: TGTGCCAGCAGTTTAGGGGTATGGGGAGAGCCCCAGCATTTT.

The J gene is TRBJ1-1, the V gene TRBV30; 10 bases map to TRBD1. CDR3 size: 14 residues. Germline-derived CDR1 and CDR2 are GTSNPN and SVGIG (reference sequence). The J segment lost 4 bases and the V segment lost 4 bases, leaving 6 bases of the junction unmatched. CDR3 protein: CAWKRDRGGTEAFF. The CDR3 DNA is TGTGCCTGGAAGAGGGACAGGGGTGGCACTGAAGCTTTCTTT.

This clonotype was recorded at least ten times. The chain links TRBV6-2 or TRBV6-3 to TRBJ2-7; no clear D. Trimming left V 3 bases short and J 5 bases short, with 5 bases between. The CDR3 loop spans 11 amino acids. Germline V CDR1 and CDR2: MNHEY, SVGEGT. The CDR3 DNA follows: TGTGCCAGCAGTTATTTCCACGAGCAGTACTTC. This translates into CASSYFHEQYF.

The table lists this clonotype with a few counts. This rearrangement joins TRBV6-2 or TRBV6-3 to TRBJ1-5, with 8 nucleotides matching TRBD1. V shed 3 bases and J 0 bases; nucleotides not matched to a gene: 13. In germline, CDR1 is MNHEY, CDR2 SVGEGT. The CDR3 has 19 residues. The CDR3 DNA reads TGTGCCAGCAGTTATGAAGCCGCGAGGACAGGGTATAGCAATCAGCCCCAGCATTTT. As protein: CASSYEAARTGYSNQPQHF.

This clonotype was seen more than once but under ten times. The chain has TRBV20-1 and TRBJ1-5; 9 nucleotides align to TRBD1. Germline trimming cut 5 bases from V and 3 bases from J; bases unmatched to any gene: 5. The germline V gene encodes CDR1 DFQATT and CDR2 SNEGSKA (reference sequence). The CDR3 consists of 14 residues. CDR3 sequence reads: CSAWGQGLNQPQHF. CDR3 coding DNA: TGCAGTGCTTGGGGACAGGGCCTCAATCAGCCCCAGCATTTT.

The J gene is TRBJ2-7, the V gene TRBV27; TRBD2 matches 13 bases. Trimming took 5 bases from V and 0 from J; bases not matched to a gene: 7. Germline-derived CDR1 and CDR2 are MNHEY and SMNVEV (reference sequence). CDR3 length: 17 residues. The CDR3 loop is CASSPGTSGTSSYEQYF. The CDR3 bases are TGTGCCAGCAGTCCCGGGACTAGCGGGACTAGCTCCTACGAGCAGTACTTC.

The gene calls are TRBV20-1 and TRBJ1-1; no firm D call. V was shortened by 2 bases and J by 0 bases, with 4 bases between the two germline ends. The CDR3 consists of 12 residues. Germline loops: CDR1 DFQATT, CDR2 SNEGSKA (reference sequence). The DNA of the CDR3 is TGCAGTGCTAGACTGATGAACACTGAAGCTTTCTTT. Amino acids: CSARLMNTEAFF.

This sequence joins TRBV6-2 or TRBV6-3 and TRBJ2-4, with 9 bases that match TRBD2. The J call is uncertain, as TRBJ2-7 better fits the DNA end. Germline CDR1 and CDR2: MNHEY and SVGEGT. The CDR3 is 13 residues long. CDR3 loop: CASRASGENEQYF. The CDR3, as DNA: TGTGCCAGCAGGGCTAGCGGGGAAAACGAGCAGTACTTC.

A few counts support this clonotype. The CDR3 is CSARGATQNTGELFF. Here the CDR3 DNA reads TGCAGTGCTAGAGGGGCTACACAGAACACCGGGGAGCTGTTTTTT. The chain uses TRBV20-1 and TRBJ2-2; no firm D call. V was pared by 1 base and J by 1 base, with 10 bases between. The CDR3 contains 15 residues. Looked up from germline, CDR1 is DFQATT and CDR2 is SNEGSKA (reference sequence).

Concerning this clonotype: At one end, the junction sequence differs from germline, possibly due to a read error. The chain links TRBV5-6 to TRBJ2-3, with 10 bases aligning to TRBD2. CDR3 length equals 15 residues. CDR1 is SGHDT and CDR2 is YYEEEE in the germline V gene. The CDR3 nucleotides read TGTGCCAGCAGCGCCGGACTAGCGGCCACAGATATGCAGTATTTT. It translates to CASSAGLAATDMQYF.

The V and J genes are TRBV5-5 and TRBJ1-4; D perhaps matches TRBD1 (5 bases). Germline lookup yields CDR1 SGHKS and CDR2 YYEKEE (reference sequence). There are 16 residues in the CDR3. Deletions cut 3 bases from V and 0 bases from J, with 12 bases between. CDR3 bases: TGTGCCAGCAGCTCACAGGCGGGTGCAACTAATGAAAAACTGTTTTTT. It is translated as CASSSQAGATNEKLFF.

The gene calls are TRBV6-2 or TRBV6-3 and TRBJ2-4, with 9 bases lining up with TRBD1. Germline trimming cut 7 bases from V and 0 bases from J; bases unmatched to any gene: 4. The CDR3 has 15 amino acids. CDR1 and CDR2 from the germline V gene are MNHEY and SVGEGT. CDR3 DNA: TGTGCCAGCACCTTGACAGGGGGAGCCAAAAACATTCAGTACTTC. Amino acids: CASTLTGGAKNIQYF.

This chain uses TRBV9 with TRBJ1-6, with D possibly TRBD1 on 6 matching bases. V was pared by 4 bases and J by 0 bases, with 11 bases between. The length of the CDR3 is 16 residues. Germline V gene data show CDR1 as SGDLS and CDR2 as YYNGEE. The CDR3 loop is CASSRTVSSYNSPLHF. The CDR3 coding sequence is TGTGCCAGCAGCCGGACAGTGAGCTCCTATAATTCACCCCTCCACTTT.

In regard to this clonotype: A much larger clone lies a single base off, so this may be a read error. The chain is built from TRBV7-2 and TRBJ2-3; maybe TRBD1 (6 bases). The CDR3 contains 15 residues. Germline assignment: CDR1 SGHTA and CDR2 FQGNSA. V was trimmed by 6 bases and J by 0 bases, leaving 13 bases between them. Here the CDR3 DNA reads TGTGCCAGCAGTTCCGGGACAACTAGCACAGATACGCAGTATTTT. Its translation is CASSSGTTSTDTQYF.

This clonotype was seen at least ten times. The CDR3 nucleotides are TGTGCCATCAGCTCCCCGGACAGGGGGTCCTACGAGCAGTACTTC. It yields the protein CAISSPDRGSYEQYF. The J gene is TRBJ2-7, the V gene TRBV10-3; 10 nucleotides line up with TRBD1. CDR3 length equals 15 residues. From germline, CDR1 is ENHRY and CDR2 SYGVKD. The junction had 6 bases not matched to a gene; V was cut back by 6 bases and J by 1 base.

As for this clonotype: Because it lacks the conserved phenylalanine or tryptophan at the end, this CDR3 is likely a read error. The V gene is TRBV12-3 or TRBV12-4, the J gene TRBJ2-1, with TRBD1 matching 10 bases. Unmatched junction bases numbered 9, after V lost 3 bases and J lost 7 bases. This CDR3 has 16 residues. This CDR3 is CASSLSDRGRGNEQFS. DNA of the CDR3: TGTGCCAGCAGTTTGTCCGACAGGGGGCGAGGAAATGAGCAGTTCTCC.